This T cell receptor beta chain was documented in a study of cytomegalovirus exposure and HLA in healthy donors. Whole-study findings and limits: Associated with cytomegalovirus, according to the listing, were 150 to 200 TCR beta chains. Later analysis demonstrated an association between a missense DCLRE1C variant and TCR beta V- and J-gene trimming. A later analysis reported that several of the most significant clusters appeared to be linked to common viral pathogens, among them Epstein-Barr virus. Reports state that TCR beta sequences accurately predicted most subjects' HLA-A and HLA-B alleles.

V gave up 4 bases and J gave up 2 bases, with 15 bases separating them. Germline CDR1 and CDR2: SGHRS and YFSETQ. The CDR3 runs 15 residues. The PCR was carried out with 60 Vbeta primers and 13 Jbeta primers. TCRdb keeps only in-frame clones here, not all; method: immunoSEQ multiplex PCR. In the table there are 95,000 to 150,000 clones, under 85% of which are singletons. As regards this clone: Its specificity is not known.

Sequences were obtained from PBMCs. The chain recombines TRBV5-1 with TRBJ2-5; perhaps TRBD2 as D (6 bases). The clonotype originates from a woman between 35 and 50 years old in good health and CMV-seropositive. CDR3 residues: CASSLWERVQETQYF. The CDR3 nucleotides are TGCGCCAGCAGCCTCTGGGAGCGGGTACAAGAGACCCAGTACTTC.